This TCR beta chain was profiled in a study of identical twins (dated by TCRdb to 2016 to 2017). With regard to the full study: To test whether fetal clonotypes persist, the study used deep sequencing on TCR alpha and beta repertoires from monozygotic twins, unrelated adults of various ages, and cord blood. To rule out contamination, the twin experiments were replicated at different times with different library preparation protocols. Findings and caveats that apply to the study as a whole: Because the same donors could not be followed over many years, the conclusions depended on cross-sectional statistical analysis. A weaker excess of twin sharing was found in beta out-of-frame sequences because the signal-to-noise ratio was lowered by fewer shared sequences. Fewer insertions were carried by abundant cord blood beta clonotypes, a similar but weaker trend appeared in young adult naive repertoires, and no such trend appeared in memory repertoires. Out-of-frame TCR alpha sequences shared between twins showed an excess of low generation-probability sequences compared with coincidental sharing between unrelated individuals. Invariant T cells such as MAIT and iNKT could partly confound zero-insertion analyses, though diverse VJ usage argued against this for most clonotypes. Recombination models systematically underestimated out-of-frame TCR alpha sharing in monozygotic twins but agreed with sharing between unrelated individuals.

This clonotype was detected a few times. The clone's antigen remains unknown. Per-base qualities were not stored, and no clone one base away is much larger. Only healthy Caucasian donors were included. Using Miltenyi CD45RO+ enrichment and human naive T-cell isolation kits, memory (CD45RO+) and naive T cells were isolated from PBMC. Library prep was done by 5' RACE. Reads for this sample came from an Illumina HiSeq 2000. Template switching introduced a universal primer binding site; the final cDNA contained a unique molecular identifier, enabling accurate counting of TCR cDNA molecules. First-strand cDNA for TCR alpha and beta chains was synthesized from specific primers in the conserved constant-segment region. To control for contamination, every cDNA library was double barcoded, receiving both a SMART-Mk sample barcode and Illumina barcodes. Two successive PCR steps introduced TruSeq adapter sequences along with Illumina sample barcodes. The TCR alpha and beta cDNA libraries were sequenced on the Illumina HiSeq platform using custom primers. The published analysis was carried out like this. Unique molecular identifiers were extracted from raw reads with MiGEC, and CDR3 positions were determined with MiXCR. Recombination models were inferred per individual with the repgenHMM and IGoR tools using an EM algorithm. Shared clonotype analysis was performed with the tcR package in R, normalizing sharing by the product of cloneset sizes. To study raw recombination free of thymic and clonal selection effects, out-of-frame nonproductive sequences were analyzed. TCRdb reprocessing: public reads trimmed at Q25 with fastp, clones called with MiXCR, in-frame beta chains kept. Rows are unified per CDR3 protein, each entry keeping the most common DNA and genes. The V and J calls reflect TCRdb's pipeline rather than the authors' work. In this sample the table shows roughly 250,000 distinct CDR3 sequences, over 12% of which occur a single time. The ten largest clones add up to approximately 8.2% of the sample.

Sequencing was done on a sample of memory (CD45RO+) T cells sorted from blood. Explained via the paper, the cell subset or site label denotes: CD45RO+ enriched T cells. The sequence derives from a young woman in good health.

The DNA sequence reads TGCAGTGCTCTCCCCCCACTAGCGGGAGGGGGGAGGTACAATGAGCAGTTCTTC. It is translated as CSALPPLAGGGRYNEQFF. The V and J segments used are TRBV20-1 and TRBJ2-1, with 13 central nucleotides matching TRBD2. Looking up the germline V gene (reference sequence) yields CDR1 DFQATT and CDR2 SNEGSKA. The CDR3 spans 18 residues, from the cysteine through the phenylalanine. The DNA shown is the 54-base CDR3, in frame from base 1. Relative to germline, V is missing 5 bases and J is missing 4 bases, with 14 bases of the junction outside any gene match.